This T cell receptor beta chain was profiled in a study of shared clonotypes between healthy human individuals. Whole-study findings and limits: Some clonotypes were shared by all four sorted-subset donors, while others were not shared. The non-shared ones had lower generation probabilities than the shared ones. The naive CD4 repertoires of a few donors were compared, and roughly 5.1% of clonotypes were shared.

Naive CD8 cells lacked CD45RO, underwent positive selection for CCR7 and left out terminally differentiated effector memory CD45RA+ cells. Nashville, Tennessee was home to all donors, who were Caucasian adults. V was clipped by 4 bases and J by 5 bases; unmatched bases: 15. Germline CDR1 SGHAT, CDR2 FQNNGV. The CDR3 totals 17 residues. Each cell subset's genomic DNA was divided evenly among several immunoSEQ plates. The table came from immunoSEQ multiplex PCR; TCRdb's copy has only in-frame clones and leaves some out. The table has about 2.2 million clones, about 94% seen once. About this clone itself: Its antigen is undetermined.

This chain joins TRBV11-2 and TRBJ2-5; the match to TRBD1 covers 8 bases. The TCR comes from a man between 18 and 29 years old in good health. Some clones in this sample may be carry-over from other donors' samples. Sequencing was carried out using naive CD8+ T cells from PBMCs. The CDR3 nucleotides are TGTGCCAGCAGCTCAACCCGACAGGGGAACGTGGAGGAGACCCAGTACTTC. Protein sequence: CASSSTRQGNVEETQYF.